One sample yielded the 17 T cell receptor beta chains listed below, sequenced in a study of T cell responses to AZD1222 COVID-19 vaccine. Here immunoSEQ multiplex PCR was the method, and the copy in TCRdb shows in-frame clones only, minus some. This sample has around 140,000 clones; 80% to 90% occur once, and the top ten carry 2.5% to 3.5%. The sample was peripheral blood, taken on day 0 of AZD1222 vaccination. The receptor source for this set is an adult in good health.

V is TRBV4-2 and J is TRBJ1-4; TRBD1 matches at 10 bases. The CDR3 runs 16 residues. Germline V gene sequence: CDR1 LGHNA, CDR2 YNFKEQ. Trimming cost V 2 bases and J 7 bases; bases outside gene matches: 7. The CDR3 sequence is CASSQPGQGYGEKLFF. DNA for the CDR3: TGTGCCAGCAGCCAACCGGGACAGGGGTACGGTGAAAAACTGTTTTTT.

The V gene is TRBV5-6, the J gene TRBJ1-2; D is perhaps TRBD1 (6 bases). Trimming removed 4 bases at V and 3 bases at J, with 13 bases between. CDR1 SGHDT and CDR2 YYEEEE come from the germline V gene. There are 14 residues in the CDR3. CDR3 amino acids: CASSPGDLDYGYTF. CDR3 DNA sequence: TGTGCCAGCAGCCCAGGGGACCTAGACTATGGCTACACCTTC.

The chain has TRBV2 and TRBJ2-7, with 8 nucleotides matching TRBD1. The J segment lost 0 bases and the V segment lost 6 bases, leaving 4 bases of the junction unmatched. From germline, CDR1 is SNHLY and CDR2 FYNNEI. The CDR3 covers 14 residues. In DNA, the CDR3 is TGTGCCAGCAGGACCGGGACAGGCTCCTACGAGCAGTACTTC. Its translation is CASRTGTGSYEQYF.

V is TRBV6-2 or TRBV6-3 and J is TRBJ1-2; 7 bases match TRBD1. CDR1 is MNHEY and CDR2 is SVGEGT in the germline V gene. The CDR3 is made up of 14 amino acids. V trimming: 6 bases; J trimming: 5 bases; junction bases outside the gene matches: 9. This CDR3 is CASSAAGQIYGYTF. The CDR3 DNA follows: TGTGCCAGCAGCGCTGCGGGACAGATATATGGCTACACCTTC.

The rearrangement links TRBV7-2 to TRBJ2-2; TRBD1 matches at 7 bases. The CDR3 extends over 15 amino acids. Germline V gives CDR1 SGHTA, CDR2 FQGNSA. V shed 5 bases and J 6 bases; nucleotides not matched to a gene: 9. The chain's CDR3 is CASSRSRGWAGELFF. CDR3 DNA: TGTGCCAGCAGCCGTAGCAGGGGGTGGGCCGGGGAGCTGTTTTTT.

V and J are TRBV7-8 and TRBJ1-2; D is uncertain. Germline CDR1 is SGHVS and CDR2 is FQNEAQ. This CDR3 has 13 amino acids. Trimming pared 1 base from V and 3 bases from J, leaving 6 bases between. CDR3 in amino acids: CASSLGTYYGYTF. CDR3 DNA: TGTGCCAGCAGCTTAGGGACGTACTATGGCTACACCTTC.

This chain joins TRBV4-3 and TRBJ2-1; TRBD2 matches at 12 bases. Germline CDR1 is LGHNA and CDR2 is YSLEER. The ends lost 4 bases at V and 1 base at J; junction bases unmatched: 8. The CDR3 has 18 residues. CDR3 amino acids: CASSPRLAGAGSYNEQFF. The CDR3 nucleotides are TGCGCCAGCAGCCCTCGACTAGCGGGAGCCGGATCCTACAATGAGCAGTTCTTC.

This clone was seen only once. This chain joins TRBV2 and TRBJ2-1; 7 bases line up with TRBD2. Per the germline V gene, CDR1 is SNHLY and CDR2 is FYNNEI. The CDR3 extends over 16 amino acids. V lost 2 bases and J lost 1; bases outside the gene matches: 5. The CDR3 nucleotides are TGTGCCAGCAGTGAATCTGCGGGAGTTTCCTACAATGAGCAGTTCTTC. The encoded protein is CASSESAGVSYNEQFF.

The chain links TRBV30 to TRBJ1-1; TRBD1 agrees at 7 bases. CDR3 length: 13 residues. Trimming at V came to 1 base and at J to 11 bases, leaving 10 bases not matched to a gene. CDR1 and CDR2 (germline): GTSNPN, SVGIG (reference sequence). The DNA of the CDR3 is TGTGCCTGGAGTGCACGACAGGGCTTATACGCTTTCTTT. Its protein is CAWSARQGLYAFF.

The chain carries TRBV28 and TRBJ2-7, with 10 bases identical to TRBD2. The CDR3 length is 15 residues. Germline lookup yields CDR1 MDHEN and CDR2 SYDVKM. J lost 0 bases, V lost 8 bases, and 7 bases had no gene match. The CDR3 reads CASGALAGASYEQYF. The CDR3 DNA sequence: TGTGCCAGCGGGGCGCTAGCGGGAGCCTCCTACGAGCAGTACTTC.

The chain carries TRBV7-9 and TRBJ2-5; D is undetermined. The CDR3 length is 15 residues. V was shortened by 7 bases and J by 0 bases, with 15 bases between the two germline ends. CDR1 SEHNR and CDR2 FQNEAQ come from the germline V gene (reference sequence). CDR3 coding DNA: TGTGCCAGCAAGCCGAAAGGAAAGTACCAAGAGACCCAGTACTTC. Residues: CASKPKGKYQETQYF. The entire variable domain, with the rest obtained from reference TRBV7-9 and TRBJ2-5, is as follows: DTGVSQNPRHKITKRGQNVTFRCDPISEHNRLYWYRQTLGQGPEFLTYFQNEAQLEKSRLLSDRFSAERPKGSFSTLEIQRTEQGDSAMYLCASKPKGKYQETQYFGPGTRLLVL.

The chain employs TRBV6-5 and TRBJ2-1, with a tentative D call TRBD2 (7 bases). Trimming pared 7 bases from V and 8 bases from J, leaving 15 bases between. Germline loops: CDR1 MNHEY, CDR2 SVGAGI. CDR3 length: 13 amino acids. The DNA of the CDR3 is TGTGCCAGCACCCCTCGAGGGGGGGATGAGCAGTTCTTC. It encodes CASTPRGGDEQFF.

J is TRBJ2-3 and V is TRBV7-8; D ambiguous. There are 14 residues in the CDR3. CDR1 is SGHVS and CDR2 is FQNEAQ in the germline V gene. Trimming took 4 bases from V and 2 from J, leaving 10 bases between them. The CDR3 loop is CASSSVEHTDTQYF. CDR3 nucleotide sequence: TGTGCCAGCAGCTCAGTGGAGCACACAGATACGCAGTATTTT. The variable domain in full, with the rest retrieved from reference TRBV7-8 and TRBJ2-3, is GAGVSQSPRYKVAKRGQDVALRCDPISGHVSLFWYQQALGQGPEFLTYFQNEAQLDKSGLPSDRFFAERPEGSVSTLKIQRTQQEDSAVYLCASSSVEHTDTQYFGPGTRLTVL.

V and J are TRBV28 and TRBJ2-6, with D maybe TRBD1 (6 bases). The germline gives CDR1 MDHEN, CDR2 SYDVKM. The V end lost 5 bases, the J end lost 0 bases, and 17 bases lay between the germline ends. The CDR3 extends over 18 amino acids. CDR3 sequence: CASSGPQGSPSGANVLTF. CDR3 nucleotides: TGTGCCAGCAGTGGACCACAGGGATCCCCCTCTGGGGCCAACGTCCTGACTTTC. Full variable domain (outside the CDR3, taken from reference TRBV28 and TRBJ2-6): DVKVTQSSRYLVKRTGEKVFLECVQDMDHENMFWYRQDPGLGLRLIYFSYDVKMKEKGDIPEGYSVSREKKERFSLILESASTNQTSMYLCASSGPQGSPSGANVLTFGAGSRLTVL.

The genes are TRBV20-1 and TRBJ1-2; D is possibly TRBD1 (6 bases). Per germline, CDR1 DFQATT and CDR2 SNEGSKA (reference sequence). V lost 3 bases to trimming and J lost 3 bases, with 17 bases between them. The CDR3 contains 15 residues. The CDR3 loop reads CSASTGRGSYYGYTF. The DNA of the CDR3 is TGCAGTGCTAGTACGGGCAGGGGATCTTACTATGGCTACACCTTC.

The rearrangement uses TRBV6-2 or TRBV6-3 and TRBJ2-4; the D call may be TRBD1 or TRBD2 (7 bases each). There are 18 residues in the CDR3. Germline CDR1 reads MNHEY; CDR2 reads SVGEGT. Deletions cut 6 bases from V and 1 base from J, with 22 bases between. The CDR3 spells CASSLTDREGGAKNIQYF. CDR3 DNA sequence: TGTGCCAGCAGCCTAACCGACAGGGAGGGTGGGGCCAAAAACATTCAGTACTTC.

The chain carries TRBV6-2 or TRBV6-3 and TRBJ2-5, with 8 bases fitting TRBD2. Germline lookup yields CDR1 MNHEY and CDR2 SVGEGT. The CDR3 sequence is 14 residues long. The ends lost 2 bases at V and 4 bases at J; junction bases unmatched: 3. Here the CDR3 DNA reads TGTGCCAGCAGTTACCCGGGGGGGCTAGAGACCCAGTACTTC. It yields the protein CASSYPGGLETQYF.